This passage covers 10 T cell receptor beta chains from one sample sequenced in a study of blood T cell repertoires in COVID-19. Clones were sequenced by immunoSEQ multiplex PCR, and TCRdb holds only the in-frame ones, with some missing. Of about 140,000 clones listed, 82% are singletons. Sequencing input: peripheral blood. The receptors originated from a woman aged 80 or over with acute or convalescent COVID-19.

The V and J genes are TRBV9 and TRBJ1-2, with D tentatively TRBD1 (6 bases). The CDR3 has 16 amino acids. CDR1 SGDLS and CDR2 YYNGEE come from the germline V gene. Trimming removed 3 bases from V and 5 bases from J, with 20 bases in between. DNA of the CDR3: TGTGCCAGCAGCGCCCCTCGAGGTGGGGGCGAGTATGGCTACACCTTC. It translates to CASSAPRGGGEYGYTF.

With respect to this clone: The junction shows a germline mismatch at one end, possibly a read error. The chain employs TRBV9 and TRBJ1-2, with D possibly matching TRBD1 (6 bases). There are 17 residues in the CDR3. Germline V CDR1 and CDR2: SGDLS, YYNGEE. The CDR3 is CASSVGKSLQGASTNAF. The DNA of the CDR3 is TGTGCCAGCAGCGTAGGGAAAAGTCTACAGGGCGCGTCGACTAATGCCTTC.

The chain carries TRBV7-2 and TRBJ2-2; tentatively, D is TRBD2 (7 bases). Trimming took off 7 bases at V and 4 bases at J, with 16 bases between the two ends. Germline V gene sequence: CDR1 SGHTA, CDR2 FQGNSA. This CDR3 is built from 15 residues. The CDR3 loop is CASKWGGPGTGELFF. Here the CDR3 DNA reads TGTGCCAGCAAGTGGGGGGGGCCCGGCACCGGGGAGCTGTTTTTT.

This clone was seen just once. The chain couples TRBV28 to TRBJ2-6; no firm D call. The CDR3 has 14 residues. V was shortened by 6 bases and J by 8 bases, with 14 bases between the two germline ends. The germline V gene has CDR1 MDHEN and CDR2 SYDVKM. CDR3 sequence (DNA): TGTGCCAGCAGGACCGCGGAGTACCCCAACGTCCTGACTTTC. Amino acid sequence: CASRTAEYPNVLTF.

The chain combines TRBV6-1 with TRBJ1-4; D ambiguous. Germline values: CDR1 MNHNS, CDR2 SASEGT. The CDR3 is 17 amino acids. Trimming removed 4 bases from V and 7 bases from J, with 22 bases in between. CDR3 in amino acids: CASSAARVFQNGEKLFF. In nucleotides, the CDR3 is TGTGCCAGCAGTGCGGCCCGGGTTTTCCAAAATGGTGAAAAACTGTTTTTT.

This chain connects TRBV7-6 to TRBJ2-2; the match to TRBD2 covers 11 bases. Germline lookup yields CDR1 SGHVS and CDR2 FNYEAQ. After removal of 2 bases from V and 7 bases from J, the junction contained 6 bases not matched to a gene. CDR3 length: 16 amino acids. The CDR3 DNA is TGTGCCAGCAGCTTATTCCTAGCGGGAGGTGTCGGGGAGCTGTTTTTT. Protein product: CASSLFLAGGVGELFF.

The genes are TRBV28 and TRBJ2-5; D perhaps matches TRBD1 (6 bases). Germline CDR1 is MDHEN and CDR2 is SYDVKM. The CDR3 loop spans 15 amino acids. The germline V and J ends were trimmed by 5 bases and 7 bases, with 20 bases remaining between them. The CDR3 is CASSPRTEGQMTQYF. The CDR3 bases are TGTGCCAGCAGTCCCCGGACAGAAGGTCAAATGACCCAGTACTTC. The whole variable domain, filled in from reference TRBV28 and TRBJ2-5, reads DVKVTQSSRYLVKRTGEKVFLECVQDMDHENMFWYRQDPGLGLRLIYFSYDVKMKEKGDIPEGYSVSREKKERFSLILESASTNQTSMYLCASSPRTEGQMTQYFGPGTRLLVL.

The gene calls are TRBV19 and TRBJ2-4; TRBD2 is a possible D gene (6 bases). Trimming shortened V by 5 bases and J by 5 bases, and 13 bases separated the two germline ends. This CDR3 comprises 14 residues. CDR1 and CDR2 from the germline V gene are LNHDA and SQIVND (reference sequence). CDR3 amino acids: CASSSRGGENIQYF. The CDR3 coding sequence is TGTGCCAGTAGTTCCCGAGGCGGGGAAAACATTCAGTACTTC.

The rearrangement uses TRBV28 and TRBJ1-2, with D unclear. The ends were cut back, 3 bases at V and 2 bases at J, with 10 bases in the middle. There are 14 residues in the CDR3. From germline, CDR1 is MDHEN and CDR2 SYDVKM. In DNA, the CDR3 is TGTGCCAGCAGTTTTGCACAGTTAAACTATGGCTACACCTTC. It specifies CASSFAQLNYGYTF.

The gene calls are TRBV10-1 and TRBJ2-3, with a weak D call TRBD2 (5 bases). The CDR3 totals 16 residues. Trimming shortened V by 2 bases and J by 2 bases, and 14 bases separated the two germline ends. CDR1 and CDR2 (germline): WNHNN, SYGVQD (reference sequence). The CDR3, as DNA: TGCGCCAGCAGTGAGCCAAAGCGGTCCCACACAGATACGCAGTATTTT. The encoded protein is CASSEPKRSHTDTQYF.